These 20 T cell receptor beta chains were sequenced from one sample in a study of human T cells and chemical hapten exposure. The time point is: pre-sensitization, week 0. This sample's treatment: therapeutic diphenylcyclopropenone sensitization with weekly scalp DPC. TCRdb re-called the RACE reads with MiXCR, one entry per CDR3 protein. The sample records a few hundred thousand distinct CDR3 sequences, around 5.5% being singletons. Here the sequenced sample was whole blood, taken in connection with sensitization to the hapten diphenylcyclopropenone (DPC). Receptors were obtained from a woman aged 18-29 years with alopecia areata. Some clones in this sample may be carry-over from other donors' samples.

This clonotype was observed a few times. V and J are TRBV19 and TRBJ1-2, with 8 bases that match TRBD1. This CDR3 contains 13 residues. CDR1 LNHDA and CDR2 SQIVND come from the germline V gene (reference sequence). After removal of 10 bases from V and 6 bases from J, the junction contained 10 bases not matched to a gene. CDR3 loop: CATQGQGYDGYTF. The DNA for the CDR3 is TGTGCCACACAAGGACAGGGTTATGATGGCTACACCTTC.

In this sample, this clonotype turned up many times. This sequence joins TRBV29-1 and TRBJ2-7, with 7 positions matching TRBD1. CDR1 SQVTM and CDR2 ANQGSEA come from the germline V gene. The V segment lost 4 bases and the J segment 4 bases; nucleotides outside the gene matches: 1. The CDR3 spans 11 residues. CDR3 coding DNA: TGCAGCGTTGTGACAGGGTACGAGCAGTACTTC. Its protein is CSVVTGYEQYF.

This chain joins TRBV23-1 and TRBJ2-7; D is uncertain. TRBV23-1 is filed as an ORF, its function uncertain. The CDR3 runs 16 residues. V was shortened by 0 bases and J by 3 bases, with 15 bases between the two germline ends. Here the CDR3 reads CASSQSWFPGLYEQYF. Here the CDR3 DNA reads TGCGCCAGCAGTCAATCGTGGTTCCCGGGCCTCTACGAGCAGTACTTC.

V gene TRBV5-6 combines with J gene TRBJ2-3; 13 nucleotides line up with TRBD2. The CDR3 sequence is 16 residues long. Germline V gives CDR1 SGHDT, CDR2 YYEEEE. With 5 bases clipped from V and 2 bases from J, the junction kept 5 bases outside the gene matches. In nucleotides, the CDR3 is TGTGCCAGCAGGTCGGGACTAGCGGGACACACAGATACGCAGTATTTT. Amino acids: CASRSGLAGHTDTQYF.

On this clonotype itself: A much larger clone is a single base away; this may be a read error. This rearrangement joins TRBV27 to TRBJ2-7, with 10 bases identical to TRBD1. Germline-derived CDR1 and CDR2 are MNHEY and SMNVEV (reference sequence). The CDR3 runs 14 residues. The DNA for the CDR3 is TGTGTCAGCGCAGCGGGGACAGGGGTCTACGAGCAGTACTTC. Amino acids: CVSAAGTGVYEQYF.

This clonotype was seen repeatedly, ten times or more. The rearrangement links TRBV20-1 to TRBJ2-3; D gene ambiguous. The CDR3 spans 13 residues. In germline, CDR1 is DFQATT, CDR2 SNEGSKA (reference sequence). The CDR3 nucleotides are TGCAGCGTTACCGGGCTCCAACGCGGTACGCAGTATTTT. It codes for CSVTGLQRGTQYF.

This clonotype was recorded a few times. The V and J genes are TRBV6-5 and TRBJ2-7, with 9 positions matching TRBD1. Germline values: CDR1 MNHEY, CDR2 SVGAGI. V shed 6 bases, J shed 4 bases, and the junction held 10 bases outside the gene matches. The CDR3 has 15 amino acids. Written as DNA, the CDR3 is TGTGCCAGCAGATCCAGGACAGGGGATTTATACGAGCAGTACTTC. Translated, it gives CASRSRTGDLYEQYF.

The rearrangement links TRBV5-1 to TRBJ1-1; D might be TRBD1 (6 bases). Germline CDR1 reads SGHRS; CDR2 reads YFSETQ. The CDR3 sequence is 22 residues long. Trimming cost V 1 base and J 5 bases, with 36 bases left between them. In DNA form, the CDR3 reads TGCGCCAGCAGCTTGCTCGGGACCGAAACGAGTCGATCGGCCGGGGGGCGGACTGAAGCTTTCTTT. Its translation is CASSLLGTETSRSAGGRTEAFF.

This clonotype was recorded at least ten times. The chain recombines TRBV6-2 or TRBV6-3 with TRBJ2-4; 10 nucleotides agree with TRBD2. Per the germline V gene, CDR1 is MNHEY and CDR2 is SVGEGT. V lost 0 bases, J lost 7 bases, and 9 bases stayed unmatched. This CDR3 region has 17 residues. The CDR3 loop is CASSYSPLAGARNIQYF. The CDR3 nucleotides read TGTGCCAGCAGTTACTCGCCCCTAGCGGGGGCCCGGAACATTCAGTACTTC.

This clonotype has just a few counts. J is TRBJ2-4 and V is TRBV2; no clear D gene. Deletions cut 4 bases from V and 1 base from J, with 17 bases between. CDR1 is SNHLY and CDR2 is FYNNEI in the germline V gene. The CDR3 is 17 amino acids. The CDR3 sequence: CASSVKFTTEAKNIQYF. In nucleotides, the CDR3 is TGTGCCAGCAGTGTAAAATTTACCACCGAGGCCAAAAACATTCAGTACTTC.

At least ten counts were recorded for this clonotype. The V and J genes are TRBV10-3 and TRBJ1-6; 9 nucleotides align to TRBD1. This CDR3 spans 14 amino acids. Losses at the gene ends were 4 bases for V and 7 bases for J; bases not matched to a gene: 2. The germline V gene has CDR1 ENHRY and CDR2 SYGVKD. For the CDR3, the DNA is TGTGCCATCAGTGGGGACAGGGCGAATTCACCCCTCCACTTT. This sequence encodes CAISGDRANSPLHF.

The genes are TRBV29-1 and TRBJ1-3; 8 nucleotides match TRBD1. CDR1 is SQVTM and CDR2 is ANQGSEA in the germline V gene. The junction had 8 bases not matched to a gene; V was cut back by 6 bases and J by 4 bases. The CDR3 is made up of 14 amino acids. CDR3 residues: CSVTGVHRGNTIYF. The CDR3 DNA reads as TGCAGCGTGACAGGGGTTCATAGGGGAAACACCATATATTTT.

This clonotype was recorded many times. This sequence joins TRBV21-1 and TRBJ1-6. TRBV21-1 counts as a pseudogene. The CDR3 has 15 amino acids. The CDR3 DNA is TGTGCCAGCAGCAAAAGTGACGGGCCCACTTCACCCCTCCACTTT. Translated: CASSKSDGPTSPLHF.

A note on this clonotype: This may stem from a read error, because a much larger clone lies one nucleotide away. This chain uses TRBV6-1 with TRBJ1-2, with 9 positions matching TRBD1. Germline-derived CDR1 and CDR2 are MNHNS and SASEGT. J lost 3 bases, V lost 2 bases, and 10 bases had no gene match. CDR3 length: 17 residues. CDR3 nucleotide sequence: TGTGCCAGCAGTGAACCCACCGGGACAGGGAACGACTATGGCTACACCTTC. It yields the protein CASSEPTGTGNDYGYTF.

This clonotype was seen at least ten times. The CDR3 nucleotides are TGTGCCAGCAGCAGAGGGTTGGACAATGAGCAGTTCTTC. Translated, it gives CASSRGLDNEQFF. This chain joins TRBV11-3 and TRBJ2-1, with D perhaps TRBD2 (5 bases). V was trimmed by 5 bases and J by 5 bases, leaving 10 bases between them. The germline V gene has CDR1 SGHNT and CDR2 YENEEA. CDR3 length: 13 amino acids.

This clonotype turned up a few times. The CDR3 DNA reads TGCAGTGCTAGTGGCAGCTTCGTCGATAATTCACCCCTCCACTTT. It is translated as CSASGSFVDNSPLHF. This rearrangement joins TRBV20-1 to TRBJ1-6; unclear D gene. The V end lost 3 bases, the J end lost 5 bases, and 14 bases lay between the germline ends. CDR1 is DFQATT and CDR2 is SNEGSKA in the germline V gene (reference sequence). The CDR3 has 15 amino acids.

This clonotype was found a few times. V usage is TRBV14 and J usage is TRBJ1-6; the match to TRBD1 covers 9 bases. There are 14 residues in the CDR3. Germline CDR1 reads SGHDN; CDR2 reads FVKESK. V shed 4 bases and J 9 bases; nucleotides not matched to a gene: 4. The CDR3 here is CASSRGGQGSPLHF. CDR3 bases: TGTGCCAGCAGCCGGGGGGGACAGGGTTCACCCCTCCACTTT.

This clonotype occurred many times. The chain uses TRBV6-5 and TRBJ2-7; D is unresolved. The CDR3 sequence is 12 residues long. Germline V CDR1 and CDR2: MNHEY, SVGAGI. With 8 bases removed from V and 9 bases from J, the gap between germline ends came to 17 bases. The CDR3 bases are TGTGCCAGCGACGACCCCATTAAGGGGCAGTACTTC. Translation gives CASDDPIKGQYF.

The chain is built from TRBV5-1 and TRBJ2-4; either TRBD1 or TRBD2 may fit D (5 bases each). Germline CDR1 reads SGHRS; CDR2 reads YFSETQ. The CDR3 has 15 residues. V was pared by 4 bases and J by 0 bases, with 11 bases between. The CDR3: CASSMGPLAKNIQYF. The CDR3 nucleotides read TGCGCCAGCAGCATGGGACCGCTAGCCAAAAACATTCAGTACTTC.

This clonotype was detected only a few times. DNA for the CDR3: TGTGCCAGCAGTTTATGGATAGGTCGGGTAACCTACGAGCAGTACTTC. As protein: CASSLWIGRVTYEQYF. The chain joins TRBV27 to TRBJ2-7, with D unclear. Trimming removed 1 base from V and 2 bases from J, with 15 bases in between. Per the germline V gene, CDR1 is MNHEY and CDR2 is SMNVEV (reference sequence). The CDR3 has 16 amino acids.